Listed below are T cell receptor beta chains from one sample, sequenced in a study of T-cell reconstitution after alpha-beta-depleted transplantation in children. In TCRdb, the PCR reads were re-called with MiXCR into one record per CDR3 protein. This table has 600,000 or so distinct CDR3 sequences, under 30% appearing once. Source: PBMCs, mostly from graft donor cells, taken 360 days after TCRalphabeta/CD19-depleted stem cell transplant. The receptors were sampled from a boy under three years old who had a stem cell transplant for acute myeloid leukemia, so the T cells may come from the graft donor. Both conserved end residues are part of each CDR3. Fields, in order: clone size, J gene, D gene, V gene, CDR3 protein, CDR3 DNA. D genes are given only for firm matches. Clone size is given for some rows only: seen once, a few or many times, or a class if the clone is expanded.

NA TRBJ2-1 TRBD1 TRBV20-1 CSARGYKGAYNEQFF TGCAGTGCTAGGGGGTATAAGGGGGCGTACAATGAGCAGTTCTTC
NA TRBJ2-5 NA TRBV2 CARGSGTQETQYF TGTGCCCGAGGGTCCGGGACCCAAGAGACCCAGTACTTC
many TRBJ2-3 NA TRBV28 CASSLIADTDTQYF TGTGCCAGCAGTTTAATCGCGGACACAGATACGCAGTATTTT
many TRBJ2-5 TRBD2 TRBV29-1 CSGGGGQETQYF TGCAGCGGCGGGGGGGGACAAGAGACCCAGTACTTC
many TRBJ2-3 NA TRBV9 CASSVDRGDSDGTDTQYF TGTGCCAGCAGCGTAGATCGAGGTGACAGTGATGGCACAGATACGCAGTATTTT
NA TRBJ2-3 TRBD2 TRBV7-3 CASSKGRGGRPDTQYF TGTGCCAGCAGCAAGGGGCGGGGGGGCCGCCCAGATACGCAGTATTTT
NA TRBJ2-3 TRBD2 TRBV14 CASSQERTSGTDTQYF TGTGCCAGCAGCCAAGAAAGGACTAGCGGCACAGATACGCAGTATTTT
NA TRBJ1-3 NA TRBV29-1 CSVDGGASGNTIYF TGCAGCGTTGACGGGGGGGCGAGTGGAAACACCATATATTTT
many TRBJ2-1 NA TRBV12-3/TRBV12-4 CASSLAREYEQFF TGTGCCAGCAGTTTAGCTAGGGAATATGAGCAGTTCTTC
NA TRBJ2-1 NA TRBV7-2 CASSYKSFDYEQFF TGTGCCAGCAGCTATAAGTCCTTTGATTATGAGCAGTTCTTC
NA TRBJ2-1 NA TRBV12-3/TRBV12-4 CASSLVRSAGNEQFF TGTGCCAGCAGTTTAGTTCGGTCGGCGGGCAATGAGCAGTTCTTC
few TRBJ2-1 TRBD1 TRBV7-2 CASSSEQGYDEQFF TGTGCCAGCAGCTCGGAACAGGGGTACGATGAGCAGTTCTTC
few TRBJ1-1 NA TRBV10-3 CAIRGRDYTEAFF TGTGCCATCAGGGGCAGAGATTACACTGAAGCTTTCTTT
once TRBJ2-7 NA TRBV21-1 CASNRWSTNNEQYF TGTGCCAGCAATAGATGGTCTACGAACAACGAGCAGTACTTC
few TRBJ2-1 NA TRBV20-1 CSARETFTGNEQFF TGCAGTGCTAGAGAAACGTTTACAGGGAATGAGCAGTTCTTC
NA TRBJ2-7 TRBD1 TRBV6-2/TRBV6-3 CATMDRPFYEQYF TGTGCCACCATGGACAGGCCTTTCTACGAGCAGTACTTC
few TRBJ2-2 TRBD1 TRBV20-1 CSVKGTDNTGELFF TGCAGTGTTAAGGGGACAGATAACACCGGGGAGCTGTTTTTT
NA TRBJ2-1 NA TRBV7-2 CASSLKRVGQGNNEQFF TGTGCCAGCAGCTTAAAGAGGGTGGGTCAAGGAAACAATGAGCAGTTCTTC
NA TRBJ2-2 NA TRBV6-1 CATTEAGKTGELFF TGTGCCACAACCGAGGCAGGGAAAACCGGGGAGCTGTTTTTT
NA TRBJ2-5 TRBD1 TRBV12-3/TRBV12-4 CASSLARQGQETQYF TGTGCCAGCAGTCTAGCCAGACAGGGACAAGAGACCCAGTACTTC
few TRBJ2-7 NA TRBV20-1 CSARQGGEQYF TGCAGTGCTAGACAGGGGGGCGAGCAGTACTTC
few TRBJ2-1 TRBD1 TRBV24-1 CATKAPGTGEQFF TGTGCCACCAAGGCTCCCGGGACAGGCGAGCAGTTCTTC
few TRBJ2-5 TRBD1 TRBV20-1 CSARADRGFGETQYF TGCAGTGCTAGAGCCGACAGGGGATTTGGAGAGACCCAGTACTTC
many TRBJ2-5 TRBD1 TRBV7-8 CASSNSGQGQETQYF TGTGCCAGCAGCAATTCTGGACAGGGCCAAGAGACCCAGTACTTC
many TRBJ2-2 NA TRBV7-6 CASSLGISPNTGELFF TGTGCCAGCAGCTTAGGGATTAGCCCGAACACCGGGGAGCTGTTTTTT
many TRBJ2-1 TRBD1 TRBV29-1 CSVSGQVVGNEQFF TGCAGCGTGTCGGGACAGGTGGTGGGGAATGAGCAGTTCTTC
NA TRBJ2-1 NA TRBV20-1 CSARGKGFHEQFF TGCAGTGCTAGAGGAAAGGGGTTTCATGAGCAGTTCTTC
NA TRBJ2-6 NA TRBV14 CASSQVISGANVLTF TGTGCCAGCAGCCAAGTAATTTCTGGGGCCAACGTCCTGACTTTC
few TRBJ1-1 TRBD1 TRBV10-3 CAISPRGLNTEAFF TGTGCCATCAGTCCTAGGGGGCTCAACACTGAAGCTTTCTTT
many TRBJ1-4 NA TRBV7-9 CASSLAGGAANEKLFF TGTGCCAGCAGCTTAGCGGGGGGCGCTGCTAATGAAAAACTGTTTTTT
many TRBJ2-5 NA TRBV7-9 CASSFLGSVWETQYF TGTGCCAGCAGCTTTCTCGGGTCGGTTTGGGAGACCCAGTACTTC
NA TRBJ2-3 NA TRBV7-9 CASSALLPDTQYF TGTGCCAGCAGCGCCCTACTGCCAGATACGCAGTATTTT
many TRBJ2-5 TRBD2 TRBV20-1 CSASRGGYQETQYF TGCAGTGCTAGCCGGGGGGGGTATCAAGAGACCCAGTACTTC
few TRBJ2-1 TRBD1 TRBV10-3 CATAAGRGLDEQFF TGTGCCACAGCCGCGGGCAGGGGGCTAGATGAGCAGTTCTTC
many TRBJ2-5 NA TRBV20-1 CSANLYGGALETQYF TGCAGTGCTAATCTCTACGGCGGGGCGCTAGAGACCCAGTACTTC
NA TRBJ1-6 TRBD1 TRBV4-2 CASSQGWGQRNSPLHF TGTGCCAGCAGCCAGGGCTGGGGACAGAGAAATTCACCCCTCCACTTT
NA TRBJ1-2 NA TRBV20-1 CSAIDRYGYTF TGCAGTGCTATAGACAGATATGGCTACACCTTC
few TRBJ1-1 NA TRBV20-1 CSARVQGGSRAFF TGCAGTGCTAGGGTGCAGGGAGGGTCCAGGGCTTTCTTT
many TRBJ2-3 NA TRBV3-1 CASSPREFGTDTQYF TGTGCCAGCAGCCCTCGGGAATTTGGCACAGATACGCAGTATTTT